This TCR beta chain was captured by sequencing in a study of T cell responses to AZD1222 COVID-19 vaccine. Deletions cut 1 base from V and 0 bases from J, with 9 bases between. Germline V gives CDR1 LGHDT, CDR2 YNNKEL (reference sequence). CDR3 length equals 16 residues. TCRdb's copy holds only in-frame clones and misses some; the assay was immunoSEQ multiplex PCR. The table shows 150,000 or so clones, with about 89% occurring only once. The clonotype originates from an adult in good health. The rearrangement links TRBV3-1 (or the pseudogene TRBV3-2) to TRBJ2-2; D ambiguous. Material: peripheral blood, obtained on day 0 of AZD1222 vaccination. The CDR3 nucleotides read TGTGCCAGCAGCCAAGTATGGGGATCGAACACCGGGGAGCTGTTTTTT. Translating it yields CASSQVWGSNTGELFF.